This T cell receptor (beta chain) derives from a study of shared clonotypes between healthy human individuals. Study at large: Donors had three CD4 naive, three CD4 memory, two CD8 naive and one CD8 memory plate apiece.

CDR1 and CDR2 from the germline V gene are KGHSH and LQKENI. V was shortened by 6 bases and J by 1 base, with 7 bases between the two germline ends. The CDR3 has 13 amino acids. Whole-study findings and limits: Naive CD4 clonotypes overlapped across a handful of donors at about 5.3%. Among non-shared clonotypes, generation probabilities were lower than among those shared by all four donors. Blood was the only sampled material, and tissue repertoires likely differ.

Only a few counts were recorded for this clone. What it binds is unknown. In the same sample, other DNA sequences code for this CDR3. The repertoire was sequenced with immunoSEQ multiplex PCR; TCRdb's copy has only in-frame clones and lacks some. This table holds some 980,000 clones, approximately 80% found once. V gene TRBV18 combines with J gene TRBJ1-5, with D perhaps TRBD1 (5 bases). The TCR originated in a man in his late teens or twenties in good health. Sequencing was carried out using memory CD4+ T cells sorted from blood. As for subset: CD45RA-negative fraction. The CDR3 is CASSRDSNQPQHF. The CDR3 bases are TGTGCCAGCTCTCGGGACAGCAATCAGCCCCAGCATTTT.